The 10 T cell receptor beta chains reported below all come from one sample, sequenced in a study of T-cell reconstitution after alpha-beta-depleted transplantation in children. Researchers prepared the TCRbeta library using unique molecular identifiers, the study reports. TCRdb re-analysed the PCR reads in MiXCR, keeping a single row per CDR3 protein. This sample has a few hundred thousand distinct CDR3 sequences; over 20% occur once, and the top ten carry about 10%. Specimen: PBMCs, mostly from graft donor cells, collected 180 days after TCRalphabeta/CD19-depleted stem cell transplant. The receptors originated from a male patient aged 10 to 17 who had a stem cell transplant for acute lymphoblastic leukemia, so the T cells may come from the graft donor.

The CDR3 sequence: CASSLVLRGVSSNEQFF. The CDR3 DNA reads TGCGCCAGCAGCCTAGTCCTCCGGGGCGTTAGTAGCAATGAGCAGTTCTTC. The chain combines TRBV4-1 with TRBJ2-1; perhaps D is TRBD1 or TRBD2 (5 bases each). The CDR3 runs to 17 residues. V was cut by 4 bases and J by 6 bases, with 22 bases left in between. The germline V gene has CDR1 MGHRA and CDR2 YSYEKL.

The chain recombines TRBV29-1 with TRBJ2-3; 8 nucleotides align to TRBD1. After removal of 3 bases from V and 2 bases from J, the junction contained 10 bases not matched to a gene. The CDR3 runs to 16 residues. Germline assignment: CDR1 SQVTM and CDR2 ANQGSEA. CDR3 protein: CSVDAKRRGPTDTQYF. The DNA for the CDR3 is TGCAGCGTTGACGCAAAACGCAGGGGGCCCACAGATACGCAGTATTTT.

V gene TRBV21-1 combines with J gene TRBJ2-7; the table's D call, TRBD1, was not checked against the DNA. TRBV21-1 is a listed pseudogene. The CDR3 is 15 amino acids. The chain's CDR3 is CASSKDRGQVYEQYF. CDR3 sequence (DNA): TGTGCCAGCAGCAAAGACAGGGGACAGGTCTACGAGCAGTACTTC.

This clonotype was counted only a few times. CDR3 region: CSARGSGGRGYNEQFF. CDR3 nucleotide sequence: TGCAGTGCTAGAGGAAGTGGCGGGAGGGGATACAATGAGCAGTTCTTC. The gene calls are TRBV20-1 and TRBJ2-1; 9 bases are shared with TRBD2. With V trimmed by 1 base and J by 4 bases, 8 bases remained unmatched. Germline V gene sequence: CDR1 DFQATT, CDR2 SNEGSKA (reference sequence). The CDR3 totals 16 residues.

The genes are TRBV21-1 and TRBJ2-2; TRBD2 is the table's D call and was not checked against the DNA. TRBV21-1 represents a pseudogene. This CDR3 is 18 amino acids long. The CDR3 here is CASSKPSGRARGTGELFF. The CDR3 DNA reads TGTGCCAGCAGCAAACCCAGCGGGAGGGCCAGGGGCACCGGGGAGCTGTTTTTT.

The gene calls are TRBV28 and TRBJ2-7, with 9 bases that match TRBD1. The V and J ends lost 8 bases and 0 bases, in that order; junction bases with no gene match: 2. The CDR3 is 13 residues long. Germline V gives CDR1 MDHEN, CDR2 SYDVKM. CDR3 loop: CASGDRASYEQYF. The CDR3 nucleotides are TGTGCCAGCGGGGACAGGGCCTCCTACGAGCAGTACTTC.

This clonotype was seen only a few times. This chain connects TRBV4-2 to TRBJ1-6, with D possibly being TRBD1 (5 bases). Germline CDR1 reads LGHNA; CDR2 reads YNFKEQ. V was clipped by 4 bases and J by 5 bases, with 24 bases between them. This CDR3 spans 19 amino acids. CDR3 sequence: CASSRQGWASSLNNSPLHF. CDR3 coding DNA: TGTGCCAGCAGCCGCCAGGGTTGGGCTTCATCCCTAAATAATTCACCCCTCCACTTT.

The chain uses TRBV11-2 and TRBJ2-5; D may be TRBD1 (6 bases). In germline, CDR1 is SGHAT, CDR2 FQNNGV. V was shortened by 4 bases and J by 5 bases, with 17 bases between the two germline ends. The CDR3 is made up of 15 amino acids. In DNA form, the CDR3 reads TGTGCCAGCAGCTCTTCTGGGGGCGTTAGGGAGACCCAGTACTTC. The encoded protein is CASSSSGGVRETQYF.

The V gene is TRBV7-2, the J gene TRBJ2-5, with D tentatively TRBD2 (7 bases). CDR3 size: 14 residues. The V end was cut by 6 bases, the J end by 4 bases, with 15 bases between. Germline V gene data show CDR1 as SGHTA and CDR2 as FQGNSA. This CDR3 reads CASRSPRGRETQYF. DNA of the CDR3: TGTGCCAGCAGGTCCCCGCGGGGGCGAGAGACCCAGTACTTC.

The V gene is TRBV24-1, the J gene TRBJ2-2, with D possibly being TRBD2 (5 bases). CDR3 length: 13 amino acids. Per germline, CDR1 KGHDR and CDR2 SFDVKD. V was pared by 4 bases and J by 6 bases, with 8 bases between. CDR3 DNA sequence: TGTGCCACCAGTGACGAGGGTCCCGGGGAGCTGTTTTTT. Its translation is CATSDEGPGELFF.